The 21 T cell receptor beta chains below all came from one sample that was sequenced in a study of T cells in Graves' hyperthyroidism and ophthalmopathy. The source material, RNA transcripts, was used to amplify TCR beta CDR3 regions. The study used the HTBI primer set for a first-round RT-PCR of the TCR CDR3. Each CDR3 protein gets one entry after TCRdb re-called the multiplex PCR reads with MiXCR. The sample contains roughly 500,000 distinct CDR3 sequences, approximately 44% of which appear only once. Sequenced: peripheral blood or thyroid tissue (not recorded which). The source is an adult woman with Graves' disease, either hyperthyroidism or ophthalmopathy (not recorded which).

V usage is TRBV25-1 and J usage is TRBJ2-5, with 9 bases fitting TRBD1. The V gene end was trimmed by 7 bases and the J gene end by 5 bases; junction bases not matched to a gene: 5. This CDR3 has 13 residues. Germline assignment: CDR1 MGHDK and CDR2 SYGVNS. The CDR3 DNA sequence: TGTGCCAGCACCGGACAGGGGTTCGAGACCCAGTACTTC. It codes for CASTGQGFETQYF.

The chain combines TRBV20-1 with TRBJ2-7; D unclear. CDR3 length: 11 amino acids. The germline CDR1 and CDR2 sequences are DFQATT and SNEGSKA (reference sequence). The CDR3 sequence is CSAGPWYEQYF. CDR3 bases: TGCAGCGCCGGGCCTTGGTACGAGCAGTACTTC.

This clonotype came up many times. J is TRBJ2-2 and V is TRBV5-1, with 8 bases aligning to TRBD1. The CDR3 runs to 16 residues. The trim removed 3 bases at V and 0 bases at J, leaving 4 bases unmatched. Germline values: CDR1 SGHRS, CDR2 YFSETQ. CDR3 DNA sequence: TGCGCCAGCAGCTCATCAGGGGGCCCGAACACCGGGGAGCTGTTTTTT. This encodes CASSSSGGPNTGELFF.

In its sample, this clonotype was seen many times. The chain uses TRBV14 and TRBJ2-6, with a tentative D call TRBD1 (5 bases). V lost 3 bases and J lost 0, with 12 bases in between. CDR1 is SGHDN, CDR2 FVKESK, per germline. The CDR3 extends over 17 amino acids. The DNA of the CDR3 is TGTGCCAGCAGCCACCTAAGGGGCTACTCTGGGGCCAACGTCCTGACTTTC. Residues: CASSHLRGYSGANVLTF.

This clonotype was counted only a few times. The CDR3 loop is CSASTGRGEQYF. CDR3 in DNA: TGCAGTGCTAGTACCGGGCGCGGCGAGCAGTACTTC. This chain links TRBV20-1 with TRBJ2-7; D remains ambiguous. Trimming pared 3 bases from V and 6 bases from J, leaving 12 bases between. Germline V gene lookup returns CDR1 DFQATT and CDR2 SNEGSKA (reference sequence). The CDR3 consists of 12 residues.

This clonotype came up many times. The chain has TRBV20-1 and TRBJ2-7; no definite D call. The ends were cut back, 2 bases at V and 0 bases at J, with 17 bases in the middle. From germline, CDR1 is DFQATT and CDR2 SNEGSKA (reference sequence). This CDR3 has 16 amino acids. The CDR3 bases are TGCAGTGCTAGAATCCCCGGCCGCGTCCCCTCCTACGAGCAGTACTTC. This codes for CSARIPGRVPSYEQYF.

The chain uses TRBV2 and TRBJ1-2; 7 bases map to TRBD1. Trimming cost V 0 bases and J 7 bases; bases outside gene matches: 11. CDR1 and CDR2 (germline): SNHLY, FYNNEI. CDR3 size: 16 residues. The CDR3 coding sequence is TGTGCCAGCAGTGAAGCGCTTCGGGACAGAAGTCGTGGCTACACCTTC. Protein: CASSEALRDRSRGYTF.

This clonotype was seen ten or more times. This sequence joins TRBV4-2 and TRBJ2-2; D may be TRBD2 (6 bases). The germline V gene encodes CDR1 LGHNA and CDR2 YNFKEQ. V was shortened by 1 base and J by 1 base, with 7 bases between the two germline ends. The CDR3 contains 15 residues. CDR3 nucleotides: TGTGCCAGCAGCCAAGGTAGCGGGAACACCGGGGAGCTGTTTTTT. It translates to CASSQGSGNTGELFF.

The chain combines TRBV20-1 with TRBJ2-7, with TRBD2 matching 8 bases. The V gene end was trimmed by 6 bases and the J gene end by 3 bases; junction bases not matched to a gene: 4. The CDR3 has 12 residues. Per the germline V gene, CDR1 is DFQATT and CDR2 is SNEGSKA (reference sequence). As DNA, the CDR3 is TGCAGTGCCGGGGGGGATGGCTACGAGCAGTACTTC. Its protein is CSAGGDGYEQYF.

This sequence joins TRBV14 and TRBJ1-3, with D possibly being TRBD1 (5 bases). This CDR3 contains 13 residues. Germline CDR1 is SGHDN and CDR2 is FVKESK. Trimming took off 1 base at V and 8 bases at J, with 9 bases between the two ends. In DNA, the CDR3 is TGTGCCAGCAGCCAAGCTCAGGGTGACACCATATATTTT. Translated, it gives CASSQAQGDTIYF.

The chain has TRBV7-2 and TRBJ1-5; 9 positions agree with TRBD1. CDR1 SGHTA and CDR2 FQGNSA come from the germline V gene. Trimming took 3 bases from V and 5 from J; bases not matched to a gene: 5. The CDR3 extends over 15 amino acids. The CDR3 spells CASSFLGTGHQPQHF. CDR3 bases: TGTGCCAGCAGCTTTTTAGGGACAGGGCATCAGCCCCAGCATTTT.

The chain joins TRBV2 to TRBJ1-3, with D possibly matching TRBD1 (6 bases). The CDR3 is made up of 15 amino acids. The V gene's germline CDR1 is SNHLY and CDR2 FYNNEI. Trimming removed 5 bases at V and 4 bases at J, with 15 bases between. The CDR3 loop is CASSQDRTTGNTIYF. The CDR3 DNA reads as TGTGCCAGCAGTCAAGACAGGACAACGGGAAACACCATATATTTT.

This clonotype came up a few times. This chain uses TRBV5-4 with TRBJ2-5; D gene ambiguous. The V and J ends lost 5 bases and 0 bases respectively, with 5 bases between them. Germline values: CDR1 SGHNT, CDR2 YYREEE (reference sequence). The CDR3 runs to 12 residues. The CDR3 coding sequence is TGTGCCAGCAGGGTGTACCAAGAGACCCAGTACTTC. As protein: CASRVYQETQYF.

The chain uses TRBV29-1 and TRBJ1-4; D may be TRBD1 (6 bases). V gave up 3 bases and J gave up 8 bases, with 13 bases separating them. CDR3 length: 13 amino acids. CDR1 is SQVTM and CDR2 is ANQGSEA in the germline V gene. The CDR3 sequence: CSVEGRGGEKLFF. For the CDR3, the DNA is TGCAGCGTTGAGGGCAGGGGAGGCGAAAAACTGTTTTTT.

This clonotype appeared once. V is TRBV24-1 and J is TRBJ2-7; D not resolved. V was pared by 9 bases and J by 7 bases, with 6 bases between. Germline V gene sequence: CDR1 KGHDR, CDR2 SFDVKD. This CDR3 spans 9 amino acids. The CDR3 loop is CATPGEQYF. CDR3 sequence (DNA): TGTGCCACCCCCGGGGAGCAGTACTTC.

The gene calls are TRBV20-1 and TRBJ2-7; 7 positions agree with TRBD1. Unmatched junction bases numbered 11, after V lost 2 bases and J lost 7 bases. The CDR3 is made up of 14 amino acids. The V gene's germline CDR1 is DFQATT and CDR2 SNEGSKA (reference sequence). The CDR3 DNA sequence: TGCAGTGCTAGATGGCAGGGGGACGTAAATGAGCAGTACTTC. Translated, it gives CSARWQGDVNEQYF.

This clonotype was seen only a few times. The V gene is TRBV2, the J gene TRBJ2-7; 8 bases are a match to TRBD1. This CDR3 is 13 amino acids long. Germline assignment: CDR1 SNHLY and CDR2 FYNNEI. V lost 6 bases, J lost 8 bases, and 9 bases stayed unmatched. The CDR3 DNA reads TGTGCCAGCAGCCCTGGACAGGGTGGAAAGCAGTACTTC. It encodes CASSPGQGGKQYF.

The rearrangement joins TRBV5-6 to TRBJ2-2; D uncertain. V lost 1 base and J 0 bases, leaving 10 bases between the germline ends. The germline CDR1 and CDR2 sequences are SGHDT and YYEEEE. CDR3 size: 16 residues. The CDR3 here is CASSLYGPPNTGELFF. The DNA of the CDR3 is TGTGCCAGCAGCTTGTATGGGCCCCCGAACACCGGGGAGCTGTTTTTT.

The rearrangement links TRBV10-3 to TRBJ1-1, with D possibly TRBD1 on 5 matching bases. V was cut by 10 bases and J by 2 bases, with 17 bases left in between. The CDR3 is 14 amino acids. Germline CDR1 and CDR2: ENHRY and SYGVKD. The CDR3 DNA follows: TGTGCCACCATGAGAACAGGACTTAACACTGAAGCTTTCTTT. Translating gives CATMRTGLNTEAFF.

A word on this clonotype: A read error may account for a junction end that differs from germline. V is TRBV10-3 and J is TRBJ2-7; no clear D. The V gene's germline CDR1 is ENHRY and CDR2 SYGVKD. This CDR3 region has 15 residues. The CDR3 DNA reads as TGTGCCAGCAGTACCAGTCGGGCCGTCTCCTACGAGCAGTACTTC. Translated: CASSTSRAVSYEQYF.

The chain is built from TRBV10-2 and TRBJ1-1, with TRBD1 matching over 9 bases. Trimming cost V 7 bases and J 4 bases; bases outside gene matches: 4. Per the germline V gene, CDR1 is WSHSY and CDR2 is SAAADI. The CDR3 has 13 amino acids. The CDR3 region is CASTLDRGTEAFF. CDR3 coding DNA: TGCGCCAGCACTCTGGACAGGGGCACTGAAGCTTTCTTT.